The rows below give T cell receptor beta chains drawn from one sample of a study of shared clonotypes between healthy human individuals. Generated by immunoSEQ multiplex PCR, the TCRdb table keeps only in-frame clones and is missing some. Of more than 2 million clones listed, almost 96% were seen once; the top ten hold roughly 0.13%. Sequencing was done on a sample of naive CD4+ T cells sorted from blood. The source is a man younger than 35 in good health. The CDR3 runs from the conserved cysteine through the conserved F or W. Fields, in order: J gene, V gene, CDR3 protein.

>TRBJ2-7|TRBV12-5
CASGRQGGYEQYF
>TRBJ1-5|TRBV30
CAWSPGRRPFGNQPQHF
>TRBJ1-5|TRBV7-2
CASSLGTGGFQPQHF
>TRBJ1-4|TRBV4-3
CASSHIRGPDPGGLFF
>TRBJ2-3|TRBV10-3
CAISPPTSASTDTQYF
>TRBJ2-5|TRBV11-2
CASSLDYGGAATQYF
>TRBJ2-7|TRBV2
CASSRRQGAYEQYF
>TRBJ1-1|TRBV5-1
CASSLGGTIPGNTEAFF
>TRBJ2-7|TRBV6-1
CASSDRQGVPYEQYF
>TRBJ2-3|TRBV6-1
CASRDGQGGSDTQYF
>TRBJ2-3|TRBV9
CASSAKREGGTDTQYF
>TRBJ2-1|TRBV18
CASSADLTSYNEQFF
>TRBJ2-5|TRBV7-9
CASPFGVTGVTLYQETQYF
>TRBJ1-4|TRBV12-2
CASRWVFRGLGEKLFF
>TRBJ2-5|TRBV7-2
CASSFSGGDETQYF
>TRBJ2-1|TRBV29-1
CSALAGSSYNEQFF
>TRBJ2-1|TRBV13
CASSLGGESSYNEQFF
>TRBJ1-1|TRBV6-5
CASSDRGRDTEAFF
>TRBJ2-7|TRBV25-1
CASSTGTPAYEQYF
>TRBJ1-5|TRBV7-9
CASSAGQSNQPQHF
>TRBJ1-1|TRBV9
CASSHTGNTEAFF
>TRBJ2-7|TRBV27
CASRGAGGPYEQYF
>TRBJ1-1|TRBV30
CAWSGRGEAFF
>TRBJ2-1|TRBV11-2
CASSRRPGTGDEQFF
>TRBJ2-3|TRBV4-1
CASSLRTSGGAVNTQYF
>TRBJ2-2|TRBV5-4
CASSLRSVTGELFF
>TRBJ1-2|TRBV5-4
CASSLPQPSFYGYTF
>TRBJ1-1|TRBV18
CASSQILNTEAFF
>TRBJ2-7|TRBV4-1
CASSQVHTSGGEQYF
>TRBJ1-1|TRBV4-1
CASSFPGLPEAFF
>TRBJ1-5|TRBV30
CAWSQGARQPQHF
>TRBJ1-4|TRBV2
CASSEGPPGRNEKLFF
>TRBJ1-2|TRBV30
CAWSVKWGYTF
>TRBJ2-7|TRBV10-3
CAISESPGTDYEQYF
>TRBJ2-7|TRBV28
CASRKTGGVIYEQYF
>TRBJ2-7|TRBV30
CAWSGQYGQYF
>TRBJ2-7|TRBV5-6
CASSSDGQGRTYEQYF
>TRBJ2-7|TRBV2
CASNKDSYEQYF
>TRBJ1-6|TRBV25-1
CASSEQINSPLHF
>TRBJ2-5|TRBV27
CASGQPGTQYF
>TRBJ1-2|TRBV5-1
CASSLGTVGADGYTF
>TRBJ1-1|TRBV9
CASSMGPENTEAFF
>TRBJ1-1|TRBV7-9
CASSLAGQNTEAFF
>TRBJ1-1|TRBV30
CAWSVPFANTEAFF